This TCR beta chain was captured in a study of shared clonotypes between healthy human individuals. Study outcomes and limitations: Larger estimated richness was generally seen in naive subsets than in memory subsets.

Note on this clone: Its antigen remains unknown.

Germline lookup yields CDR1 SQVTM and CDR2 ANQGSEA. Trimming left V 4 bases short and J 9 bases short, with 13 bases between. The CDR3 is 11 amino acids. The table came from immunoSEQ multiplex PCR; TCRdb's copy has only in-frame clones and leaves some out. The table shows roughly 2 million clones, with 95% occurring only once. The chain couples TRBV29-1 to TRBJ2-7; D perhaps matches TRBD2 (5 bases). Sequencing was done on a sample of naive CD4+ T cells sorted from blood. Subset in this sample: CD45RA+ positively selected. This sequence originates from a man between 18 and 35 years old in good health. The CDR3 DNA is TGCAGCGTTGTATGGGAGACGGTGCAGTACTTC. It is translated as CSVVWETVQYF.